This entry is about one T cell receptor (beta chain). Its antigen is undetermined. PCR involved 60 Vbeta and 13 Jbeta primers. Assay used: immunoSEQ multiplex PCR; TCRdb lists only in-frame clones, some missing. The sample consists of 95,000 to 100,000 clones, around 10% of them appearing once. The data derive from a study of cytomegalovirus exposure and HLA in healthy donors. Study observations and caveats: Presence/absence analyses assumed roughly uniform sequencing depth across donors, which may not hold.

In germline, CDR1 is MNHNS, CDR2 SASEGT. Trimming pared 2 bases from V and 4 bases from J, leaving 12 bases between. This CDR3 region has 14 residues. Material: PBMCs. The receptor comes from a man aged 50 or older in good health and CMV-seropositive. This sequence joins TRBV6-1 and TRBJ2-7; the D gene is possibly TRBD2 (6 bases). The CDR3: CASSESEGTYEQYF. CDR3 coding DNA: TGTGCCAGCAGTGAATCGGAGGGTACGTACGAGCAGTACTTC.